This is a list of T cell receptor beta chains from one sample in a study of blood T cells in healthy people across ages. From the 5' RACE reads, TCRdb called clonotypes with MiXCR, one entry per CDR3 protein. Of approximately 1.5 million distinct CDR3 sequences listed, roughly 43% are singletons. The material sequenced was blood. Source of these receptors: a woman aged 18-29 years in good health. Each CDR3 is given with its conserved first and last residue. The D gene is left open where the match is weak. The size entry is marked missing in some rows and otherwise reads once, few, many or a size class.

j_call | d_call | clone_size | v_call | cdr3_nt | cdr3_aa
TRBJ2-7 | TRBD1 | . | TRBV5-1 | TGCGCCAGCAGCGACCGGGACAGGGGCAACGAGCAGTACTTC | CASSDRDRGNEQYF
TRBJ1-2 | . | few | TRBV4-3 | TGCGCCAGCAGCCAAGATCACTCGCAAATAGGACATGGCTACACCTTC | CASSQDHSQIGHGYTF
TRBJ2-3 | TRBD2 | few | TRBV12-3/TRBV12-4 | TGTGCCAGCAATTCGGGCGGGAGTTTAGATACGCAGTATTTT | CASNSGGSLDTQYF
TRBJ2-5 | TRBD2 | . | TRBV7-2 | TGTGCCAGCAGCATAGCGGGACTAGCGGGGCGGGAGACCCAGTACTTC | CASSIAGLAGRETQYF
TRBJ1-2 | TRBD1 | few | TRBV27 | TGTGCCAGCAGTTTATATGGGGCAGGGGGCGTCTATGGCTACACCTTC | CASSLYGAGGVYGYTF
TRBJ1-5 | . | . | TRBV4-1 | TGCGCCAGCGCAGTCTTTAGCAATCAGCCCCAGCATTTT | CASAVFSNQPQHF
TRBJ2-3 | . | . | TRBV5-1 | TGCGCCAGCAGCTCACAGGGAAACACAGATACGCAGTATTTT | CASSSQGNTDTQYF
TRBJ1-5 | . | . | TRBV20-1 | TGCAGTGCCGCTTCGGAATTAGGGGCTTCAGGTCAGCCCCAGCATTTT | CSAASELGASGQPQHF
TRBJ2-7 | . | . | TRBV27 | TGTGCCAGCAGACCGGGGACACATGCCTACGAGCAGTACTTC | CASRPGTHAYEQYF
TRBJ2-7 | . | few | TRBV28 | TGTGCCAGCAGTTTCTCTTCATCGGGGTTCTACGAGCAGTACTTC | CASSFSSSGFYEQYF
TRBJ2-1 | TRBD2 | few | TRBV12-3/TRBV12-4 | TGTGCCAGCCCCCCTCCCGGACTAGTCTATTCGGCCTACAATGAGCAGTTCTTC | CASPPPGLVYSAYNEQFF
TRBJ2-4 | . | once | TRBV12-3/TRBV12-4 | TGTGCCAGCAGTAGACGGCCTCCAGCCAAAAACATTCAGTACTTC | CASSRRPPAKNIQYF
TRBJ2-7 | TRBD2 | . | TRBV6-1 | TGTGCCAGCAGACTACGACCCCAGACTAGCGGGGTCTACGAGCAGTACTTC | CASRLRPQTSGVYEQYF
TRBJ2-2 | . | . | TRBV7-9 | TGTGCCAGCACGACAGGAAGTCGCACCGGGGAGCTGTTTTTT | CASTTGSRTGELFF
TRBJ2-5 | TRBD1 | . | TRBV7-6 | TGTGCCAGCAGCTTGGTCCTAACAGGGGGTGGCCAAGAGACCCAGTACTTC | CASSLVLTGGGQETQYF
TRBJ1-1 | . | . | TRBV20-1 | TGCAGTGCTAGAGATAGGGTAAGGGGCGCTGAAGCTTTCTTT | CSARDRVRGAEAFF
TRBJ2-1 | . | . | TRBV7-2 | TGTGCCAGCAGCTACCTGACAGGGAGGAGTACTAATGAGCAGTTCTTC | CASSYLTGRSTNEQFF
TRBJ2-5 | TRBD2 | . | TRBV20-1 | TGCAGTGCTGTGGTTAGCGGGAGGGCCTCAGAGACCCAGTACTTC | CSAVVSGRASETQYF
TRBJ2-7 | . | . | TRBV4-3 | TGCGCCAGCAGCCCAAGCGGTCAGTACGAGCAGTACTTC | CASSPSGQYEQYF
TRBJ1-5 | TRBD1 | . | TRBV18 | TGTGCCAGCTCACCGGGACAGAATCAGTCCCAGCATTTT | CASSPGQNQSQHF
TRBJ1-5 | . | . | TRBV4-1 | TGCGCCAGCAGCCAGCTGCAGGGCGTGTTGCGTCAGCCCCAGCATTTT | CASSQLQGVLRQPQHF
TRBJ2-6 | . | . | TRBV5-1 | TGCGCCAGCAGCCCCATGGGACAATACTCTGGGGCCAACGTCCTGACTTTC | CASSPMGQYSGANVLTF
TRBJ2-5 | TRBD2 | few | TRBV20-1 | TGCAGTGCTACCTCCGGGACTAGCGGGGAAGAGACCCAGTACTTC | CSATSGTSGEETQYF
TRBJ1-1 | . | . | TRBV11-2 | TGTGCCAGCAGCCCTAGTTGGGGCCAGAACACTGAAGCTTTCTTT | CASSPSWGQNTEAFF
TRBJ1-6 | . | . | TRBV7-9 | TGTGCCAACAGCCCCGACATTTATAATTCACCCCTCCACTTT | CANSPDIYNSPLHF
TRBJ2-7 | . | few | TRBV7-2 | TGTGCCAGCAGCACCTTCCTAGGCGAGCAGTACTTC | CASSTFLGEQYF
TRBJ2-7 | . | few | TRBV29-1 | TGCAGCGACAACCCCCCGGGAGTTTGTTCCTACGAGCAGTACTTC | CSDNPPGVCSYEQYF
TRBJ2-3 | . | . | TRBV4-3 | TGCGCCAGCAGCCAAGACCTACTCACAGATACGCAGTATTTT | CASSQDLLTDTQYF
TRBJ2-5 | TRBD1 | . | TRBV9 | TGTGCCAGCAGCGTAGGGCAGGGGGTATGGGAGACCCAGTACTTC | CASSVGQGVWETQYF
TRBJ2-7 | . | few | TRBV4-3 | TGCGCCAGCAGCCACTTTCCCTCTAACTCCTACAATGAGCAGTACTTC | CASSHFPSNSYNEQYF
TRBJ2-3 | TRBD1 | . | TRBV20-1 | TGCAGTGCTAGGGGACAGACAGATACGCAGTATTTT | CSARGQTDTQYF